This TCR beta chain was sequenced for a study of cytomegalovirus exposure and HLA in healthy donors. Study background: Genotyping showed roughly 76% of 350 to 400 donors falling in the Caucasian-associated ancestry cluster. The study's findings and limits: There were some public TCRs occurring in many donors, but most TCR sequences were rare. The study labeled about 160 TCR beta chains cytomegalovirus-associated. Presence/absence analyses treated sequencing depth as roughly uniform across donors.

The germline CDR1 and CDR2 sequences are LGHNA and YSLEER. Trimming left V 0 bases short and J 0 bases short, with 15 bases between. This CDR3 is 19 amino acids long. As concerns this clone: What it recognizes is unknown.

The PCR contained 60 Vbeta and 13 Jbeta primers. Some clones are missing from TCRdb's copy, which holds only in-frame ones; the method was immunoSEQ multiplex PCR. This repertoire shows about 150,000 clones, about 70% found once; its top ten account for approximately 2.8%. The TCR sequence derives from a man aged 18 to 29 in good health and CMV-seronegative. The sequenced sample was PBMCs. The chain combines TRBV4-3 with TRBJ1-6; D perhaps matches TRBD1 (6 bases). CDR3 sequence (DNA): TGCGCCAGCAGCCAAGACTCACAGGGAAGGAGCTCCTATAATTCACCCCTCCACTTT. This codes for CASSQDSQGRSSYNSPLHF.